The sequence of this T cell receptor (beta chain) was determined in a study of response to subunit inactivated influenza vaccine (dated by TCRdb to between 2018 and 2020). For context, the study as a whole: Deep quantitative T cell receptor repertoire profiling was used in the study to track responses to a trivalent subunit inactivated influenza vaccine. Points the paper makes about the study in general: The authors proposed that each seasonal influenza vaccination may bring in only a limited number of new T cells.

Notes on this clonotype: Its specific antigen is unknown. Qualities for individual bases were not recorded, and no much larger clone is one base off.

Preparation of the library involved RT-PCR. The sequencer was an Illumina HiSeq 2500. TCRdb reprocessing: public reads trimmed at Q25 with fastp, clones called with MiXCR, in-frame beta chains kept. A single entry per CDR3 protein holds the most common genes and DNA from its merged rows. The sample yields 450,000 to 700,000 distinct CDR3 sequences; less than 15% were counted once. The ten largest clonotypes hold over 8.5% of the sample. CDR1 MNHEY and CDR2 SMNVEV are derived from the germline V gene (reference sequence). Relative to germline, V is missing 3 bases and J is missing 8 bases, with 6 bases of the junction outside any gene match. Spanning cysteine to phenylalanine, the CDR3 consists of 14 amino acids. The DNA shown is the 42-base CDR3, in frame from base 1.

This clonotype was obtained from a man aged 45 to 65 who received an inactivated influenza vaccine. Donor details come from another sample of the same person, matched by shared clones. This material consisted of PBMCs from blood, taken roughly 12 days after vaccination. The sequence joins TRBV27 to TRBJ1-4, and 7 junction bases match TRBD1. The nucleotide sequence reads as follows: TGTGCCAGCAGTTTGACAGGGCGGGAAGAAAAACTGTTTTTT. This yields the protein CASSLTGREEKLFF.